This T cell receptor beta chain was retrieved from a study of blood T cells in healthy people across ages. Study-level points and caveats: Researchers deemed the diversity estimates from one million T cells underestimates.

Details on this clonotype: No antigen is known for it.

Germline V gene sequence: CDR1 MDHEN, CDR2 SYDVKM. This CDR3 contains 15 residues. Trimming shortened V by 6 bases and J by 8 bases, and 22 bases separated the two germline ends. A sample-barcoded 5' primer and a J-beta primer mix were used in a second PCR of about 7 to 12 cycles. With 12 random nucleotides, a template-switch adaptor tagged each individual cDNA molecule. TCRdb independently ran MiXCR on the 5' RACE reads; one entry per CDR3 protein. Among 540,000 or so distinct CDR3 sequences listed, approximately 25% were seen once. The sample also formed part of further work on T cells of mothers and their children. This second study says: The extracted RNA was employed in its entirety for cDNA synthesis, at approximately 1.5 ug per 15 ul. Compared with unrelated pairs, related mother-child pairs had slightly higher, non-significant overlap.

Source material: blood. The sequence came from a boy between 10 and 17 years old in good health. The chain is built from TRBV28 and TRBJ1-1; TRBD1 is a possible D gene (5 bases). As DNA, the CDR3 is TGTGCCAGCAGCCCATTCCGATGGCAGGGCCCCGAAGCTTTCTTT. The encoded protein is CASSPFRWQGPEAFF.